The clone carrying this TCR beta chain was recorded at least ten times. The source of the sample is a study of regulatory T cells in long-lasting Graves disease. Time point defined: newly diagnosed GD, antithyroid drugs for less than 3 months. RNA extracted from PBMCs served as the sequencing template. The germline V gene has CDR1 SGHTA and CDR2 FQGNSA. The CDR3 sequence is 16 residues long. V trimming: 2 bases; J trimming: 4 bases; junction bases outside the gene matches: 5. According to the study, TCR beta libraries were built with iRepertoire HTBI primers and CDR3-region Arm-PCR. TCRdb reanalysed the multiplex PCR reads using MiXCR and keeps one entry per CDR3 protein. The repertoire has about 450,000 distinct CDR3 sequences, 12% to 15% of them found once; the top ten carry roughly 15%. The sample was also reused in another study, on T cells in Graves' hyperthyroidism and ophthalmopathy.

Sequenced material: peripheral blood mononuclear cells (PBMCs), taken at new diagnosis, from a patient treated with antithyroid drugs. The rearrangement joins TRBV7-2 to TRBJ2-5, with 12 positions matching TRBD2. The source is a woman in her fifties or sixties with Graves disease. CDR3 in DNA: TGTGCCAGCAGCTTACACGGACTAGCGGGACCAGAGACCCAGTACTTC. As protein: CASSLHGLAGPETQYF.